The clone carrying this T cell receptor (beta chain) appeared a few times. The antigen is undetermined. Primers included in the PCR were 60 Vbeta and 13 Jbeta primers. The assay was immunoSEQ multiplex PCR, and TCRdb's table has in-frame clones only and misses some. The data show about 160,000 clones, about 76% seen once. The sample originates from a study of cytomegalovirus exposure and HLA in healthy donors. This CDR3 is built from 15 residues. In germline, CDR1 is SGHRS, CDR2 YFSETQ. With V trimmed by 1 base and J by 7 bases, 5 bases remained unmatched. Study-level points and caveats: Most of the CMV-associated TCR beta chains (in a later analysis) appeared to be HLA-restricted. Cytomegalovirus status was reportedly diagnosed by the classifier with high specificity and sensitivity.

The chain uses TRBV5-1 and TRBJ1-4, with TRBD1 matching 9 bases. The sequence was obtained from a human donor in good health. Sequencing was done on a sample of PBMCs. The CDR3 is CASSLSPGQGEKLFF. The CDR3 bases are TGCGCCAGCAGCTTGTCGCCGGGACAGGGTGAAAAACTGTTTTTT.